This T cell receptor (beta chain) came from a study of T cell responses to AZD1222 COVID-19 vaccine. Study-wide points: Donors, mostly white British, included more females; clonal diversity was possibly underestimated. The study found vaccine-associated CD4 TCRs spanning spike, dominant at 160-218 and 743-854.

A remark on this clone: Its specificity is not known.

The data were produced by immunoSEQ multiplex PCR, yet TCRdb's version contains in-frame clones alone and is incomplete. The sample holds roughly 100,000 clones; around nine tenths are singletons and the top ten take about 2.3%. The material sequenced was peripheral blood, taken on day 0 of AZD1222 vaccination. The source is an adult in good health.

The CDR3 coding sequence is TGTGCCAGCAGCTTAATGGCGGGGGGAGAAGATACGCAGTATTTT. Residues: CASSLMAGGEDTQYF. The chain joins TRBV7-3 to TRBJ2-3; 8 bases fit TRBD2. Per germline, CDR1 SGHTA and CDR2 FQGTGA. The V segment lost 1 base and the J segment 5 bases; nucleotides outside the gene matches: 5. The CDR3 is 15 residues long.